These 17 T cell receptor beta chains came from one sample sequenced in a study of metastatic and nonmetastatic thyroid tumors. From the PCR reads, TCRdb re-called clones with MiXCR. Here the sample spans 85,000 to 95,000 clones, around 14% being singletons. No patient received treatment before thyroid surgery. Sequencing was performed on blood. Source of these receptors: a female donor with papillary thyroid cancer or a benign thyroid nodule (not recorded which). Some clones in this sample may be carry-over from other donors' samples.

To note about this clone: At one boundary the junction diverges from the germline segment, which might be a read error. This chain connects TRBV6-1 to TRBJ2-2; D might be TRBD1 (6 bases). This CDR3 comprises 15 residues. Germline lookup yields CDR1 MNHNS and CDR2 SASEGT. The CDR3 DNA follows: TGTGCCAGCAGTGAAGGGACAGCCTACTCCGGGGATCTGTTTTTT. Encoded protein: CASSEGTAYSGDLFF.

This clone occurred many times. The CDR3 reads CASRSGRTTEAFF. The CDR3 coding sequence is TGCGCCAGCAGATCCGGACGGACCACTGAAGCTTTCTTT. This chain connects TRBV5-1 to TRBJ1-1; D call uncertain. CDR3 length equals 13 residues. Trimming stripped 5 bases from V and 4 bases from J, with 12 bases between. Germline V gene lookup returns CDR1 SGHRS and CDR2 YFSETQ.

This clone was detected many times. The J gene is TRBJ2-1, the V gene TRBV27, with D tentatively TRBD2 (5 bases). The germline V gene has CDR1 MNHEY and CDR2 SMNVEV (reference sequence). The ends were cut back, 4 bases at V and 8 bases at J, with 15 bases in the middle. The CDR3 runs to 14 residues. The CDR3 loop is CASSSRASRDEQFF. The CDR3 DNA reads TGTGCCAGCAGTTCACGAGCTAGCCGCGATGAGCAGTTCTTC.

For this clone: A much larger clone lies a single base off, so this may be a read error. Other DNA sequences of this sample code for an identical CDR3. V usage is TRBV12-5 and J usage is TRBJ2-1; possible D gene TRBD2, 5 bases. Germline CDR1 and CDR2: LGHNT and FRNRAP. The germline V and J ends were trimmed by 1 base and 6 bases, with 7 bases remaining between them. The CDR3 runs 13 residues. The DNA for the CDR3 is TGTGCTAGTGGTTTGGGGAGGTCCAATGAGCAGTTCTTC. Translating gives CASGLGRSNEQFF.

Turning to this clone: The germline gene is not matched at one end of the junction; a read error may be the cause. This chain links TRBV6-2 or TRBV6-3 with TRBJ1-5; 8 bases fit TRBD1. Germline loops: CDR1 MNHEY, CDR2 SVGEGT. The CDR3 runs to 17 residues. The CDR3 spells CVSRPTGASYSNHPQHF. CDR3 nucleotides: TGTGTCAGCAGACCGACAGGGGCCTCCTATAGCAATCATCCCCAGCATTTT.

Many counts were recorded for this clone. This chain joins TRBV7-2 and TRBJ2-7; D might be TRBD1 (5 bases). From germline, CDR1 is SGHTA and CDR2 FQGNSA. The CDR3 is 13 residues long. The germline V and J ends were trimmed by 5 bases and 3 bases, with 11 bases remaining between them. The CDR3 DNA follows: TGTGCCAGCAGCCTCACCAGGGTCTACGAGCAGTACTTC. This sequence encodes CASSLTRVYEQYF. Looking up the rest from reference TRBV7-2 and TRBJ2-7 gives the full variable domain: GAGVSQSPSNKVTEKGKDVELRCDPISGHTALYWYRQSLGQGLEFLIYFQGNSAPDKSGLPSDRFSAERTGGSVSTLTIQRTQQEDSAVYLCASSLTRVYEQYFGPGTRLTVT.

This clone has only a few counts. One base away lies a much larger clone, so this may be a sequencing read error. The rearrangement joins TRBV20-1 to TRBJ1-1; TRBD1 is a possible D gene (5 bases). Germline V gives CDR1 DFQATT, CDR2 SNEGSKA (reference sequence). There are 13 residues in the CDR3. Written as DNA, the CDR3 is TGCAGTGCTAAGGGACCAAGGGGTACTGAATCTTTCTTT. As protein: CSAKGPRGTESFF.

This clone was recorded at least ten times. This sequence joins TRBV2 and TRBJ2-1; D call uncertain. Trimming removed 7 bases at V and 2 bases at J, with 9 bases between. The CDR3 covers 13 residues. Germline V gives CDR1 SNHLY, CDR2 FYNNEI. DNA for the CDR3: TGTGCCAGCACGCGCACCACCTACAATGAGCAGTTCTTC. It yields the protein CASTRTTYNEQFF.

In this sample, this clone turned up a few times. Since a much larger clone is just one base distant, this may be a read error. The rearrangement links TRBV20-1 to TRBJ1-5, with D uncertain. CDR1 is DFQATT and CDR2 is SNEGSKA in the germline V gene (reference sequence). With 0 bases removed from V and 5 bases from J, the gap between germline ends came to 17 bases. The CDR3 is 16 residues long. The CDR3 sequence: CSARDLRAAWDQPQHF. The CDR3 coding sequence is TGCAGTGCTAGAGATCTCCGGGCAGCGTGGGATCAGCCCCAGCATTTT.

This clone has at least ten counts. V gene TRBV4-1 combines with J gene TRBJ2-2, with TRBD2 matching 8 bases. This CDR3 has 18 amino acids. Germline-derived CDR1 and CDR2 are MGHRA and YSYEKL. Unmatched junction bases numbered 7, after V lost 1 base and J lost 0 bases. Here the CDR3 DNA reads TGCGCCAGCAGCCAAGGGAGATGGCGGGGGGCGAACACCGGGGAGCTGTTTTTT. It translates to CASSQGRWRGANTGELFF.

This clone was seen at least ten times. The CDR3 here is CASSIYREISGYTF. The CDR3 coding sequence is TGTGCCAGTAGTATATACAGGGAGATAAGCGGCTACACCTTC. This sequence joins TRBV19 and TRBJ1-2, with D maybe TRBD1 (6 bases). The CDR3 is made up of 14 amino acids. Trimming shortened V by 2 bases and J by 8 bases, and 15 bases separated the two germline ends. Germline assignment: CDR1 LNHDA and CDR2 SQIVND (reference sequence).

In its sample, this clone was seen many times. The chain carries TRBV6-1 and TRBJ2-7, with 7 bases aligning to TRBD1. CDR3 length: 15 amino acids. The V segment lost 4 bases and the J segment 0 bases; nucleotides outside the gene matches: 6. Germline CDR1 MNHNS, CDR2 SASEGT. CDR3 nucleotides: TGTGCCAGCAGTGCCCCTCGGGACAGCTCCTACGAGCAGTACTTC. Translation: CASSAPRDSSYEQYF.

This clone was seen a few times. A much larger clone sits a single nucleotide away, making a read error possible. Other DNA sequences within the sample encode an identical CDR3. V usage is TRBV5-1 and J usage is TRBJ2-1, with no clear D. Germline V CDR1 and CDR2: SGHRS, YFSETQ. V was pared by 3 bases and J by 1 base, with 5 bases between. CDR3 size: 13 residues. As DNA, the CDR3 is TGCGCCAGCAGCTCGGGTTCCTACAATGAGCAGTTCTTC. Its protein product is CASSSGSYNEQFF.

This clone was seen a few times. A read error may be the cause here, since a much bigger clone is one base away. V usage is TRBV20-1 and J usage is TRBJ1-1; possibly TRBD1 for D (6 bases). V lost 7 bases and J 4 bases, leaving 16 bases between the germline ends. Germline V CDR1 and CDR2: DFQATT, SNEGSKA (reference sequence). The CDR3 totals 13 residues. The CDR3 nucleotides are TGCAGTGGTCGGGAGGGGGGAAGCACTGAAGCTTTCTTT. It encodes CSGREGGSTEAFF.

Regarding this clone: A read error may explain this, as a much larger clone is one base away. The V gene is TRBV15, the J gene TRBJ2-1; TRBD1 agrees at 11 bases. Germline loops: CDR1 LNHNV, CDR2 YYDKDF (reference sequence). V was pared by 8 bases and J by 4 bases, with 1 base of the junction left unmatched. This CDR3 spans 13 amino acids. In DNA, the CDR3 is TGTGCCACCGGGGACAGGGGGTACAATGAGCAGTTCTTC. This sequence encodes CATGDRGYNEQFF.

This clone came up many times. The chain joins TRBV7-9 to TRBJ1-4; D call uncertain. The germline V gene encodes CDR1 SEHNR and CDR2 FQNEAQ (reference sequence). Trimming took 5 bases from V and 10 from J, leaving 17 bases between them. This CDR3 has 14 residues. CDR3 region: CASSVLSENRKLFF. CDR3 DNA: TGTGCCAGCAGCGTACTATCCGAGAATAGAAAACTGTTTTTT.

This clone was detected many times. The chain combines TRBV4-1 with TRBJ1-2, with D maybe TRBD1 (6 bases). The V end was cut by 0 bases, the J end by 3 bases, with 14 bases between. Looked up from germline, CDR1 is MGHRA and CDR2 is YSYEKL. The CDR3 length is 16 residues. CDR3 bases: TGCGCCAGCAGCCAAGATACGGTGAGGGGGTACTATGGCTACACCTTC. It is translated as CASSQDTVRGYYGYTF.